Each of the 10 T cell receptor beta chains below was sequenced from the same sample in a study of radiation and T cells in renal cell carcinoma. Treatment meaning: 15 Gy SBRT to primary tumor, nephrectomy 4 weeks later. TCRdb's copy holds only in-frame clones and misses some; the assay was immunoSEQ multiplex PCR. This table has about 13,000 clones, 30% to 40% appearing once. Sequencing used tumor tissue, obtained from a patient whose treatment included radiotherapy and nephrectomy. The receptors here all came from a man aged 60 to 69 with renal cell carcinoma.

This chain links TRBV7-2 with TRBJ2-3; the D is unclear. In germline, CDR1 is SGHTA, CDR2 FQGNSA. The CDR3 totals 17 residues. Trimming removed 0 bases from V and 4 bases from J, with 17 bases in between. CDR3 DNA: TGTGCCAGCAGCTTAGCTGTAACACCTACCTTATCAGATACGCAGTATTTT. Translating it yields CASSLAVTPTLSDTQYF. The full variable domain, in which reference TRBV7-2 and TRBJ2-3 provide the parts outside the CDR3, is GAGVSQSPSNKVTEKGKDVELRCDPISGHTALYWYRQSLGQGLEFLIYFQGNSAPDKSGLPSDRFSAERTGGSVSTLTIQRTQQEDSAVYLCASSLAVTPTLSDTQYFGPGTRLTVL.

This clone was picked up a small number of times. This chain connects TRBV6-5 to TRBJ1-2, with D perhaps TRBD1 (5 bases). The CDR3 sequence is 13 residues long. V lost 6 bases and J lost 8, with 16 bases in between. The germline CDR1 and CDR2 sequences are MNHEY and SVGAGI. For the CDR3, the DNA is TGTGCCAGCAGGAGGGCGGGGGATTGGGGCTACACCTTC. Translating gives CASRRAGDWGYTF.

The J gene is TRBJ1-2, the V gene TRBV5-6; D is undetermined. The length of the CDR3 is 16 residues. Germline values: CDR1 SGHDT, CDR2 YYEEEE. Trimming left V 5 bases short and J 5 bases short, with 22 bases between. The CDR3, as DNA: TGTGCCAGCAGACCTGAAGCCACGTTGAGTATATATGGCTACACCTTC. Encoded protein: CASRPEATLSIYGYTF.

This rearrangement joins TRBV18 to TRBJ2-7; 11 bases line up with TRBD2. V gave up 4 bases and J gave up 0 bases; unmatched junction bases: 5. The CDR3 is 16 amino acids. Per germline, CDR1 KGHSH and CDR2 LQKENI. CDR3 DNA sequence: TGTGCCAGCTCACGTACCGGGACTAGCGGCTCCTACGAGCAGTACGTC. Translation: CASSRTGTSGSYEQYV.

The chain couples TRBV6-1 to TRBJ2-2; D remains unclear. This CDR3 is 13 amino acids long. Trimming left V 1 base short and J 6 bases short, with 6 bases between. From germline, CDR1 is MNHNS and CDR2 SASEGT. The CDR3 reads CASSEDGSGELFF. The CDR3 DNA is TGTGCCAGCAGTGAAGATGGTTCCGGGGAGCTGTTTTTT.

The chain is built from TRBV30 and TRBJ1-2; unclear D gene. Trimming removed 0 bases at V and 7 bases at J, with 6 bases between. There are 11 residues in the CDR3. Germline CDR1 is GTSNPN and CDR2 is SVGIG (reference sequence). CDR3 sequence: CAWSVMFGYTF. CDR3 sequence (DNA): TGTGCCTGGAGTGTAATGTTTGGCTACACCTTC.

J is TRBJ1-2 and V is TRBV2; TRBD1 matches 7 bases. CDR3 length: 14 amino acids. Germline CDR1 is SNHLY and CDR2 is FYNNEI. The junction had 9 bases not matched to a gene; V was cut back by 6 bases and J by 5 bases. The CDR3 loop reads CASRVDRSGYGYTF. The CDR3 DNA sequence: TGTGCCAGCAGGGTGGACAGGTCCGGGTATGGCTACACCTTC.

The chain couples TRBV30 to TRBJ2-7; no clear D gene. CDR3 length equals 13 residues. Germline V gene sequence: CDR1 GTSNPN, CDR2 SVGIG (reference sequence). V lost 4 bases and J 2 bases, leaving 12 bases between the germline ends. Here the CDR3 reads CAWTQAQTYEQYF. The CDR3 DNA is TGTGCCTGGACCCAGGCCCAAACCTACGAGCAGTACTTC.

The rearrangement joins TRBV30 to TRBJ1-4; D is possibly TRBD1 (6 bases). The CDR3 covers 15 residues. The V end was cut by 0 bases, the J end by 5 bases, with 13 bases between. Germline V gives CDR1 GTSNPN, CDR2 SVGIG (reference sequence). CDR3 coding DNA: TGTGCCTGGAGTGTTTTTCACGGACAGAATGAAAAACTGTTTTTT. Amino acid sequence: CAWSVFHGQNEKLFF.

The V call is TRBV7-3, the J call TRBJ2-1, with 8 nucleotides matching TRBD2. The CDR3 has 18 residues. In germline, CDR1 is SGHTA, CDR2 FQGTGA. Germline trimming cut 1 base from V and 0 bases from J; bases unmatched to any gene: 8. CDR3 sequence (DNA): TGTGCCAGCAGCTTAATATCGGGTAGCGGGACCTCCTACAATGAGCAGTTCTTC. Protein sequence: CASSLISGSGTSYNEQFF.